Shown below are 21 T cell receptor beta chains from a single sample sequenced in a study of blood T cell repertoires in COVID-19. Produced via immunoSEQ multiplex PCR; TCRdb's table is partial and in-frame only. The table lists about 320,000 clones, around 90% of them singletons, with 8.9% in the top ten. The sequencing sample was made of PBMCs or T cells enriched from blood (not recorded which). These receptors all come from a woman aged 18-29 years who had recovered from COVID-19.

This clone was recorded once. The CDR3 coding sequence is TGTGCCACCAGTATAACCGGCGGGGGCAGTTCAGATACGCAGTATTTT. Amino acid sequence: CATSITGGGSSDTQYF. This chain connects TRBV24-1 to TRBJ2-3; D is possibly TRBD2 (7 bases). The V gene's germline CDR1 is KGHDR and CDR2 SFDVKD. V shed 6 bases and J shed 4 bases, with 19 bases lying between them. This CDR3 region has 16 residues.

The rearrangement uses TRBV20-1 and TRBJ1-2; the D gene is possibly TRBD1 (5 bases). The CDR3 is made up of 14 amino acids. Trimming stripped 3 bases from V and 2 bases from J, with 13 bases between. The V gene's germline CDR1 is DFQATT and CDR2 SNEGSKA (reference sequence). CDR3 sequence reads: CSASYLKGNYGYTF. The CDR3 DNA follows: TGCAGTGCTAGTTATCTGAAGGGGAACTATGGCTACACCTTC.

The CDR3 sequence: CASSDGGADADTQYF. The CDR3 DNA sequence: TGTGCCAGCAGTGACGGCGGGGCCGATGCAGATACGCAGTATTTT. The V call is TRBV6-4, the J call TRBJ2-3; D might be TRBD2 (6 bases). V gave up 2 bases and J gave up 4 bases, with 13 bases separating them. Germline V gene lookup returns CDR1 MRHNA and CDR2 SNTAGT. CDR3 length equals 15 residues.

The CDR3, as DNA: TGTGCCAGCAGTTTCCGGAGCGATAGAAATGGCTACACCTTC. This codes for CASSFRSDRNGYTF. The chain carries TRBV27 and TRBJ1-2; D unresolved. CDR3 length equals 14 residues. Germline CDR1 and CDR2: MNHEY and SMNVEV (reference sequence). The V end was cut by 3 bases, the J end by 6 bases, with 14 bases between.

This chain links TRBV7-2 with TRBJ1-5; no clear D. The CDR3 covers 14 residues. Germline CDR1 is SGHTA and CDR2 is FQGNSA. The germline V and J ends were trimmed by 0 bases and 4 bases, with 7 bases remaining between them. The CDR3 sequence is CASSLAWRNQPQHF. The CDR3 DNA follows: TGTGCCAGCAGCTTAGCCTGGAGGAATCAGCCCCAGCATTTT.

This chain links TRBV25-1 with TRBJ1-2; D unclear. Germline CDR1 MGHDK, CDR2 SYGVNS. The CDR3 loop spans 14 amino acids. Trimming took 4 bases from V and 4 from J, leaving 13 bases between them. The CDR3: CASSAAGSLYGYTF. For the CDR3, the DNA is TGTGCCAGCAGTGCCGCGGGCTCCCTCTATGGCTACACCTTC.

This sequence joins TRBV6-4 and TRBJ2-1, with 11 bases aligning to TRBD2. V lost 8 bases and J lost 8; bases outside the gene matches: 17. Germline V CDR1 and CDR2: MRHNA, SNTAGT. The CDR3 contains 17 residues. CDR3 DNA: TGTGCCAGCGCGCCGGAGGCTAGCGGGGGGACGTTGCATGAGCAGTTCTTC. As protein: CASAPEASGGTLHEQFF.

The rearrangement uses TRBV5-6 and TRBJ2-5; 8 bases are a match to TRBD1. The germline V gene has CDR1 SGHDT and CDR2 YYEEEE. J was trimmed by 5 bases and V by 5 bases; bases with no gene match: 11. The CDR3 totals 15 residues. CDR3 protein: CASRSGQGGLETQYF. DNA for the CDR3: TGTGCCAGCAGAAGCGGACAGGGAGGTTTGGAGACCCAGTACTTC. Based on the CDR3 plus reference TRBV5-6 and TRBJ2-5, the full variable domain is DAGVTQSPTHLIKTRGQQVTLRCSPKSGHDTVSWYQQALGQGPQFIFQYYEEEERQRGNFPDRFSGHQFPNYSSELNVNALLLGDSALYLCASRSGQGGLETQYFGPGTRLLVL.

The V gene is TRBV28, the J gene TRBJ1-4, with D possibly matching TRBD1 (5 bases). V was cut by 6 bases and J by 8 bases, with 22 bases left in between. The CDR3 loop spans 16 amino acids. Germline assignment: CDR1 MDHEN and CDR2 SYDVKM. The CDR3 region is CASRLSAGDGWEKLFF. The CDR3 nucleotides are TGTGCCAGCAGGCTTTCGGCGGGGGACGGGTGGGAAAAACTGTTTTTT.

The V and J genes are TRBV30 and TRBJ1-5; D remains unclear. CDR1 is GTSNPN, CDR2 SVGIG, per germline (reference sequence). This CDR3 is built from 13 residues. V shed 5 bases and J shed 3 bases, with 11 bases lying between them. The DNA for the CDR3 is TGTGCCTGGGGTCCGGGTTTCAATCAGCCCCAGCATTTT. Translating gives CAWGPGFNQPQHF.

The genes are TRBV7-6 and TRBJ1-4, with 11 bases matching TRBD1. Germline V lookup: CDR1 SGHVS, CDR2 FNYEAQ. CDR3 length: 15 amino acids. Trimming took 3 bases from V and 8 from J; bases not matched to a gene: 5. In DNA form, the CDR3 reads TGTGCCAGCAGCTTCCCGGGACAGGGGGGAGAAAAACTGTTTTTT. Encoded protein: CASSFPGQGGEKLFF.

The rearrangement uses TRBV7-2 and TRBJ1-6; tentative D call: TRBD1 (5 bases). Trimming took off 3 bases at V and 10 bases at J, with 22 bases between the two ends. Per germline, CDR1 SGHTA and CDR2 FQGNSA. This CDR3 has 17 amino acids. The CDR3 sequence: CASSFGFPRDPSSPLHF. The CDR3 DNA is TGTGCCAGCAGCTTTGGGTTCCCCAGGGATCCAAGCTCACCCCTCCACTTT.

V is TRBV10-3 and J is TRBJ2-1; 15 bases match TRBD2. V lost 6 bases, J lost 8 bases, and 5 bases stayed unmatched. The CDR3 spans 15 residues. Germline V lookup: CDR1 ENHRY, CDR2 SYGVKD. For the CDR3, the DNA is TGTGCCATCAGCGGACTAGCGGGGGGGCCCTATGAGCAGTTCTTC. Translating gives CAISGLAGGPYEQFF.

V and J are TRBV7-2 and TRBJ2-7; 9 bases align to TRBD2. From germline, CDR1 is SGHTA and CDR2 FQGNSA. V shed 2 bases and J 13 bases; nucleotides not matched to a gene: 15. This CDR3 is 15 amino acids long. CDR3: CASSLIGRRGRALYF. In DNA form, the CDR3 reads TGTGCCAGCAGCTTAATAGGGCGTCGCGGGAGGGCGTTATACTTC.

The V gene is TRBV4-3, the J gene TRBJ2-1; TRBD2 aligns across 12 bases. Germline CDR1 LGHNA, CDR2 YSLEER. The length of the CDR3 is 14 residues. With V trimmed by 4 bases and J by 12 bases, 7 bases remained unmatched. The DNA for the CDR3 is TGCGCCAGCAGCCTACTAGCGGGGGGACAGGGGCAGTTCTTC. Protein: CASSLLAGGQGQFF.

This clone was seen only a few times. V gene TRBV4-1 combines with J gene TRBJ1-5, with TRBD1 identical over 7 bases. The CDR3 is made up of 15 amino acids. Germline V gene lookup returns CDR1 MGHRA and CDR2 YSYEKL. The trim removed 3 bases at V and 3 bases at J, leaving 5 bases unmatched. CDR3 bases: TGCGCCAGCAGCCATACTGGACAGGCCAATCAGCCCCAGCATTTT. Residues: CASSHTGQANQPQHF.

The chain employs TRBV27 and TRBJ2-7; no reliable D call. Germline CDR1 MNHEY, CDR2 SMNVEV (reference sequence). Trimming cost V 7 bases and J 2 bases, with 12 bases left between them. The CDR3 loop spans 13 amino acids. CDR3 residues: CASKKNGAYEQYF. CDR3 DNA: TGTGCCAGCAAAAAGAACGGTGCCTACGAGCAGTACTTC.

This chain links TRBV21-1 with TRBJ1-4. TRBV21-1 is a pseudogene segment. CDR3 length equals 17 residues. The CDR3 reads CASSTPGGTGQAEKLFF. In DNA, the CDR3 is TGTGCCAGCAGCACCCCGGGGGGAACAGGGCAGGCTGAAAAACTGTTTTTT.

This chain connects TRBV19 to TRBJ1-2, with D uncertain. The CDR3 spans 13 residues. Between the trimmed V and J ends, which lost 5 bases and 3 bases, there was a span of 10 bases. CDR1 and CDR2 (germline): LNHDA, SQIVND (reference sequence). CDR3 amino acids: CASSVRGDYGYTF. The CDR3 nucleotides read TGTGCCAGTAGTGTCCGGGGAGACTATGGCTACACCTTC. Combining the CDR3 with reference TRBV19 and TRBJ1-2 gives the whole variable domain DGGITQSPKYLFRKEGQNVTLSCEQNLNHDAMYWYRQDPGQGLRLIYYSQIVNDFQKGDIAEGYSVSREKKESFPLTVTSAQKNPTAFYLCASSVRGDYGYTFGSGTRLTVV.

The rearrangement links TRBV4-1 to TRBJ1-2; 9 bases align to TRBD1. V lost 2 bases to trimming and J lost 3 bases; unmatched junction nucleotides: 10. Germline V gene data show CDR1 as MGHRA and CDR2 as YSYEKL. This CDR3 has 17 residues. The CDR3 here is CASSQSPAGQGHYGYTF. The CDR3 bases are TGCGCCAGCAGCCAATCCCCCGCCGGACAGGGGCACTATGGCTACACCTTC.

The chain links TRBV19 to TRBJ1-6, with 11 bases fitting TRBD1. The J segment lost 6 bases and the V segment lost 5 bases, leaving 6 bases of the junction unmatched. Looked up from germline, CDR1 is LNHDA and CDR2 is SQIVND (reference sequence). The CDR3 totals 16 residues. CDR3 sequence (DNA): TGTGCCAGTAGTTCAGGACAGGGGGCTCCTAATTCACCCCTCCACTTT. Translation: CASSSGQGAPNSPLHF. The full variable domain, its missing parts supplied by reference TRBV19 and TRBJ1-6, is DGGITQSPKYLFRKEGQNVTLSCEQNLNHDAMYWYRQDPGQGLRLIYYSQIVNDFQKGDIAEGYSVSREKKESFPLTVTSAQKNPTAFYLCASSSGQGAPNSPLHFGNGTRLTVT.